One and the same sample provided the 20 T cell receptor beta chains below, sequenced in a study of blood T cells in healthy people across ages (dated by TCRdb to 2014 to 2015). Preparation of the library involved 5' RACE. TCRdb records Illumina HiSeq 2500 as the sequencer. A second PCR of about 7 to 12 cycles was performed with a sample-barcoded 5' primer and a J-beta primer mix. TCRdb ran its own pipeline on the public reads, namely fastp trimming at Q25 and MiXCR clone calling, and kept in-frame beta chains. Rows are unified per CDR3 protein, each entry keeping the most common DNA and genes. The sample includes approximately 760,000 distinct CDR3 sequences, with roughly 25% observed a single time. The ten largest account for 9% to 9.5% of the sample. These same data were also listed under a study on T cells of mothers and their children.

What was sequenced was blood. Receptor source: a boy younger than 18 in good health.

A few counts support this clonotype. V usage is TRBV4-3 and J usage is TRBJ2-5; 9 bases line up with TRBD1. V dropped 0 bases and J dropped 1; count of bases not matched to a gene: 9. This CDR3 is built from 18 residues. The germline gives CDR1 LGHNA, CDR2 YSLEER. CDR3 DNA sequence: TGCGCCAGCAGCCAAGATTTGGGACAGGGATACTTCCAAGAGACCCAGTACTTC. Translating it yields CASSQDLGQGYFQETQYF.

Only a few counts were recorded for this clonotype. The chain has TRBV4-2 and TRBJ1-2; D is uncertain. The germline CDR1 and CDR2 sequences are LGHNA and YNFKEQ. V was pared by 0 bases and J by 7 bases, with 15 bases between. This CDR3 has 15 residues. DNA of the CDR3: TGTGCCAGCAGCCAAGAAGAGGGTTTGGCGACTGGCTACACCTTC. Translating gives CASSQEEGLATGYTF.

This clonotype was detected only a few times. The chain carries TRBV28 and TRBJ2-3; 7 bases line up with TRBD2. Germline assignment: CDR1 MDHEN and CDR2 SYDVKM. The CDR3 is 15 amino acids. Germline trimming cut 4 bases from V and 2 bases from J; bases unmatched to any gene: 6. Here the CDR3 reads CASSSGAGITDTQYF. DNA of the CDR3: TGTGCCAGCAGTTCGGGAGCGGGGATCACAGATACGCAGTATTTT.

The V gene is TRBV4-3, the J gene TRBJ2-5, with 8 positions matching TRBD2. TRBJ2-1 matches the DNA end more closely, so the J call is doubtful. Germline V gene sequence: CDR1 LGHNA, CDR2 YSLEER. There are 16 residues in the CDR3. Here the CDR3 reads CASSQARGGTYNEQFF. The DNA of the CDR3 is TGCGCCAGCAGCCAAGCACGCGGGGGGACCTACAATGAGCAGTTCTTC.

The chain uses TRBV29-1 and TRBJ2-1; TRBD2 agrees at 13 bases. V gave up 2 bases and J gave up 8 bases; unmatched junction bases: 3. Germline V gene lookup returns CDR1 SQVTM and CDR2 ANQGSEA. This CDR3 is 14 amino acids long. The CDR3 is CSVETSGRAYEQFF. The DNA of the CDR3 is TGCAGCGTTGAAACTAGCGGGAGGGCCTATGAGCAGTTCTTC.

This clonotype was detected only a few times. V gene TRBV7-9 combines with J gene TRBJ2-5; D is perhaps TRBD2 (5 bases). The ends were cut back, 3 bases at V and 7 bases at J, with 9 bases in the middle. The length of the CDR3 is 12 residues. Germline CDR1 SEHNR, CDR2 FQNEAQ (reference sequence). The CDR3 protein is CASSFIEGTQYF. The CDR3 DNA sequence: TGTGCCAGCAGCTTTATTGAGGGGACCCAGTACTTC.

The V gene is TRBV11-2, the J gene TRBJ2-7; the match to TRBD2 covers 7 bases. Losses at the gene ends were 5 bases for V and 0 bases for J; bases not matched to a gene: 10. The CDR3 has 16 amino acids. The V gene's germline CDR1 is SGHAT and CDR2 FQNNGV. The CDR3: CASSPPRAGVSYEQYF. CDR3 sequence (DNA): TGTGCCAGCAGCCCCCCTCGGGCGGGAGTCTCCTACGAGCAGTACTTC.

This clonotype was recorded a few times. The chain carries TRBV10-2 and TRBJ2-2; TRBD2 aligns across 11 bases. Trimming took 6 bases from V and 1 from J; bases not matched to a gene: 7. Germline CDR1 WSHSY, CDR2 SAAADI. The CDR3 sequence is 17 residues long. CDR3 DNA sequence: TGCGCCAGCAGCGGGACTAGCGGAGTACGGAACACCGGGGAGCTGTTTTTT. Translated, it gives CASSGTSGVRNTGELFF.

This clonotype was recorded a few times. The CDR3 sequence: CSVDRAGAGYEQYF. CDR3 bases: TGCAGCGTTGATCGGGCAGGGGCAGGGTACGAGCAGTACTTC. V is TRBV29-1 and J is TRBJ2-7; possible D gene TRBD1, 6 bases. CDR3 length: 14 residues. V was pared by 3 bases and J by 4 bases, with 16 bases between. Germline lookup yields CDR1 SQVTM and CDR2 ANQGSEA.

Concerning this clonotype itself: Germline and junction disagree at one end, which may indicate a read error. The J gene is TRBJ2-2, the V gene TRBV20-1; 12 bases are a match to TRBD2. The CDR3 loop spans 15 amino acids. The germline CDR1 and CDR2 sequences are DFQATT and SNEGSKA (reference sequence). CDR3 protein: CSARQRLAGAGELLF. In DNA form, the CDR3 reads TGCAGTGCTAGGCAACGACTAGCGGGAGCCGGGGAGCTGCTTTTT.

J is TRBJ2-1 and V is TRBV19; 8 nucleotides line up with TRBD2. The length of the CDR3 is 17 residues. The V and J ends lost 5 bases and 4 bases, in that order; junction bases with no gene match: 13. Germline CDR1 is LNHDA and CDR2 is SQIVND (reference sequence). CDR3 amino acids: CASSPSEGLVMYNEQFF. In DNA, the CDR3 is TGTGCCAGTAGTCCCTCCGAGGGACTAGTGATGTACAATGAGCAGTTCTTC.

V usage is TRBV9 and J usage is TRBJ2-7; weak D call: TRBD2 (6 bases). V lost 0 bases, J lost 0 bases, and 10 bases lay in between. Per the germline V gene, CDR1 is SGDLS and CDR2 is YYNGEE. There are 15 residues in the CDR3. CDR3 coding DNA: TGTGCCAGCAGCGTAGCGGGAGCCTCCTCCTACGAGCAGTACTTC. As protein: CASSVAGASSYEQYF.

This clonotype was picked up a small number of times. The rearrangement links TRBV7-2 to TRBJ2-5; 7 nucleotides match TRBD2. V was pared by 5 bases and J by 1 base, with 10 bases of the junction left unmatched. The CDR3 is 16 residues long. The germline V gene has CDR1 SGHTA and CDR2 FQGNSA. CDR3 amino acids: CASSPGRASGQETQYF. In DNA, the CDR3 is TGTGCCAGCAGCCCGGGGCGGGCTAGCGGCCAAGAGACCCAGTACTTC. The full variable domain, in which reference TRBV7-2 and TRBJ2-5 provide the parts outside the CDR3, is GAGVSQSPSNKVTEKGKDVELRCDPISGHTALYWYRQSLGQGLEFLIYFQGNSAPDKSGLPSDRFSAERTGGSVSTLTIQRTQQEDSAVYLCASSPGRASGQETQYFGPGTRLLVL.

Turning to this clonotype: One end of the junction is discordant with germline, which a read error may explain. The gene calls are TRBV7-7 and TRBJ2-5, with 7 bases identical to TRBD1. The germline CDR1 and CDR2 sequences are SSHAT and FNYEAQ (reference sequence). This CDR3 contains 15 residues. The DNA for the CDR3 is TGTGCTAGCAGTCTTGATCCGGGACAGCAAGAGACCCAGTACTTC. Translating it yields CASSLDPGQQETQYF.

This clonotype was counted a few times. The junction differs from germline at one of its ends, possibly a read error. This sequence joins TRBV20-1 and TRBJ2-5; D is unresolved. The J call is uncertain, as TRBJ2-1 better fits the DNA end. Germline V gives CDR1 DFQATT, CDR2 SNEGSKA (reference sequence). The CDR3 runs to 14 residues. The CDR3 here is CSAPQGSSYDEQFF. Here the CDR3 DNA reads TGCAGTGCTCCCCAAGGGTCGAGCTACGATGAGCAGTTCTTC.

This rearrangement joins TRBV2 to TRBJ2-4; 7 nucleotides line up with TRBD2. Germline V CDR1 and CDR2: SNHLY, FYNNEI. This CDR3 comprises 16 residues. The V segment lost 0 bases and the J segment 6 bases; nucleotides outside the gene matches: 8. The CDR3 here is CASSEASEGRGNIQYF. The CDR3 nucleotides are TGTGCCAGCAGTGAAGCGTCGGAGGGGAGGGGAAACATTCAGTACTTC.

This clonotype was recorded a few times. Here the CDR3 DNA reads TGCAGTGCTCCCGAAACGACAGAGAACACTGAAGCTTTCTTT. Translating gives CSAPETTENTEAFF. V gene TRBV20-1 combines with J gene TRBJ1-1, with D perhaps matching TRBD1 (5 bases). The CDR3 consists of 14 residues. V shed 5 bases and J shed 1 base, with 14 bases lying between them. From germline, CDR1 is DFQATT and CDR2 SNEGSKA (reference sequence).

This clonotype showed up just a few times. The chain couples TRBV24-1 to TRBJ2-3; 14 bases align to TRBD2. This CDR3 has 20 amino acids. The V gene end was trimmed by 6 bases and the J gene end by 0 bases; junction bases not matched to a gene: 13. CDR1 is KGHDR and CDR2 is SFDVKD in the germline V gene. The CDR3 bases are TGTGCCACCAGTCTATCCGGGACTAGCGGGGGTCGACCTAGCACAGATACGCAGTATTTT. Its protein product is CATSLSGTSGGRPSTDTQYF.

Only a few counts were recorded for this clonotype. The chain uses TRBV7-2 and TRBJ2-7, with 7 bases matching TRBD1. V shed 5 bases, J shed 1 base, and the junction held 11 bases outside the gene matches. Germline-derived CDR1 and CDR2 are SGHTA and FQGNSA. The CDR3 totals 16 residues. In DNA, the CDR3 is TGTGCCAGCAGCCCCCTGGGCGACAGGGCATCCTACGAGCAGTACTTC. Translating it yields CASSPLGDRASYEQYF.

This chain connects TRBV4-3 to TRBJ1-2; TRBD1 matches at 7 bases. The length of the CDR3 is 14 residues. Per germline, CDR1 LGHNA and CDR2 YSLEER. After removal of 4 bases from V and 4 bases from J, the junction contained 6 bases not matched to a gene. This CDR3 reads CASSPNRGPYGYTF. DNA of the CDR3: TGCGCCAGCAGCCCGAACAGGGGCCCCTATGGCTACACCTTC.